A selection of T cell receptor beta chains follows, all from one sample in a study of T cells in tuberculosis. Sequencing was performed with immunoSEQ multiplex PCR; in TCRdb, only in-frame clones are kept and a portion is missing. The profile shows 25,000 to 35,000 clones, roughly 82% of them singletons. Sequencing was performed on PBMCs, taken at tuberculosis diagnosis. Source of these receptors: an adult with tuberculosis. CDR3s include the opening cysteine and the closing phenylalanine or tryptophan. Fields, in order: V gene, clone size, D gene, J gene, CDR3 protein, CDR3 DNA. A D gene is named only where the DNA matches it firmly. Where a row states a size, it is once, few, many or the class of an expanded clone; other rows omit it.

v_call: TRBV18; clone_size: -; d_call: TRBD1; j_call: TRBJ1-4; cdr3_aa: CASSQSRGPNEKLFF; cdr3_nt: TGTGCCAGCTCACAATCAAGGGGGCCCAATGAAAAACTGTTTTTT
v_call: TRBV19; clone_size: -; d_call: TRBD1; j_call: TRBJ2-1; cdr3_aa: CASSARTGNYNEQFF; cdr3_nt: TGTGCCAGTAGTGCCCGGACAGGAAACTACAATGAGCAGTTCTTC
v_call: TRBV6-6; clone_size: -; d_call: -; j_call: TRBJ2-7; cdr3_aa: CASSYQGFDEQYF; cdr3_nt: TGTGCCAGCAGTTACCAGGGCTTCGACGAGCAGTACTTC
v_call: TRBV9; clone_size: -; d_call: -; j_call: TRBJ2-3; cdr3_aa: CASSVVGDRGTDTQYF; cdr3_nt: TGTGCCAGCAGCGTAGTCGGGGATCGGGGCACAGATACGCAGTATTTT
v_call: TRBV19; clone_size: -; d_call: -; j_call: TRBJ1-2; cdr3_aa: CASRAGGRGYTF; cdr3_nt: TGTGCCAGTAGGGCGGGGGGCCGTGGCTACACCTTC
v_call: TRBV6-1; clone_size: -; d_call: -; j_call: TRBJ2-7; cdr3_aa: CASSFDRSGEQYF; cdr3_nt: TGTGCCAGCAGTTTCGACAGGTCTGGCGAGCAGTACTTC
v_call: TRBV27; clone_size: -; d_call: -; j_call: TRBJ1-1; cdr3_aa: CASSSAGPNTEAFF; cdr3_nt: TGTGCCAGCAGTTCGGCAGGGCCCAACACTGAAGCTTTCTTT
v_call: TRBV18; clone_size: -; d_call: -; j_call: TRBJ1-5; cdr3_aa: CASSDSGNQPQHF; cdr3_nt: TGTGCCAGCTCAGACAGTGGCAATCAGCCCCAGCATTTT
v_call: TRBV5-5; clone_size: -; d_call: -; j_call: TRBJ1-1; cdr3_aa: CASSFRQATEAFF; cdr3_nt: TGTGCCAGCAGCTTTAGACAGGCGACTGAAGCTTTCTTT
v_call: TRBV9; clone_size: -; d_call: -; j_call: TRBJ1-6; cdr3_aa: CASSPRGGESSYNSPLHF; cdr3_nt: TGTGCCAGCAGCCCCCGCGGAGGAGAAAGCTCCTATAATTCACCCCTCCACTTT
v_call: TRBV5-8; clone_size: -; d_call: -; j_call: TRBJ1-4; cdr3_aa: CASSLAKIGAATNEKLFF; cdr3_nt: TGTGCCAGCAGCTTGGCCAAAATTGGGGCAGCAACTAATGAAAAACTGTTTTTT
v_call: TRBV19; clone_size: -; d_call: TRBD1; j_call: TRBJ2-7; cdr3_aa: CASSIGTGPIEQYF; cdr3_nt: TGTGCCAGTAGTATCGGGACAGGTCCCATCGAGCAGTACTTC
v_call: TRBV30; clone_size: -; d_call: -; j_call: TRBJ2-1; cdr3_aa: CAWSVEGGYNEQFF; cdr3_nt: TGTGCCTGGAGTGTAGAGGGCGGTTACAATGAGCAGTTCTTC
v_call: TRBV7-2; clone_size: -; d_call: TRBD1; j_call: TRBJ1-4; cdr3_aa: CASSPGTGGLNEKLFF; cdr3_nt: TGTGCCAGCAGCCCCGGGACAGGGGGCTTGAATGAAAAACTGTTTTTT
v_call: TRBV10-1; clone_size: once; d_call: TRBD1; j_call: TRBJ1-5; cdr3_aa: CASSATGRSNQPQHF; cdr3_nt: TGCGCCAGCAGTGCGACAGGGAGGAGCAATCAGCCCCAGCATTTT
v_call: TRBV19; clone_size: -; d_call: -; j_call: TRBJ1-1; cdr3_aa: CASRERFNTEAFF; cdr3_nt: TGTGCCAGTAGAGAGCGGTTTAACACTGAAGCTTTCTTT
v_call: TRBV6-1; clone_size: -; d_call: TRBD2; j_call: TRBJ2-1; cdr3_aa: CASSENLLAGGRSYNEQFF; cdr3_nt: TGTGCCAGCAGTGAAAATCTGCTAGCGGGGGGGCGGTCCTACAATGAGCAGTTCTTC
v_call: TRBV7-3; clone_size: -; d_call: TRBD2; j_call: TRBJ2-5; cdr3_aa: CASSSGTSGAIQETQYF; cdr3_nt: TGTGCCAGCAGCTCCGGGACTAGCGGGGCTATCCAAGAGACCCAGTACTTC
v_call: TRBV27; clone_size: -; d_call: -; j_call: TRBJ2-4; cdr3_aa: CASSLGTSGIQYF; cdr3_nt: TGTGCCAGCAGTCTCGGGACATCGGGCATTCAGTACTTC
v_call: TRBV7-3; clone_size: once; d_call: TRBD2; j_call: TRBJ2-7; cdr3_aa: CASSLTSGDPNEQYF; cdr3_nt: TGTGCCAGCAGCTTGACTAGCGGAGATCCCAACGAGCAGTACTTC
v_call: TRBV10-2; clone_size: -; d_call: TRBD1; j_call: TRBJ2-7; cdr3_aa: CASSEQGALNEQYF; cdr3_nt: TGCGCCAGCAGTGAACAGGGGGCGTTGAACGAGCAGTACTTC